This T cell receptor beta chain was obtained from a study of human T cells and chemical hapten exposure listed by TCRdb under 2021. In terms of the full investigation: For sensitization, 2% DPC in acetone was applied to a roughly 2 cm by roughly 2 cm area of upper inner arm skin. Patients additionally received weekly therapeutic DPC doses to the scalp throughout the approximately 25-week study period. Patch tests used Finn chambers with 0.01% DPC on the upper back, scored after 6 days by International Contact Dermatitis Research Group standards. The patient cohort, mostly female, included alopecia areata with under or over 50% scalp involvement, alopecia totalis and alopecia universalis. Libraries were pooled for sequencing, and per-sample TCR yields varied mainly because of small differences in library volumes within the pool. Peripheral blood TCR repertoire changes were tracked in vivo in alopecia patients during primary and secondary sensitization to the hapten diphenylcyclopropenone (DPC). Blood samples were taken from patients before sensitization (week 0) and at 2, 6 and about 24 weeks after DPC sensitization. For TCR sequencing, blood came from about 28 alopecia patients at anywhere from one to four time points (pre-sensitization, 2, 6 and 24 weeks).

General findings and caveats noted by the study authors: Because all patients had alopecia, a presumed autoimmune disease, the immune response of the patients might differ from that of healthy individuals. Repeated subsampling changed both the strength of the expansion versus patch-test correlation and the threshold at which the correlation became significant. Compared with pre-sensitization or healthy control sets, expanded TCRs formed significantly more large CDR3 similarity clusters, which is consistent with antigen-driven responses. The number of PT1 expanded TCRs positively correlated with patch test score, significant at thresholds 8, 16 and 32 but not 4. The number of TCRs above 1 in 1000 frequency did not change with DPC sensitization; there was no evidence of global repertoire structure alterations.

The method was RACE. Data came from a NextSeq 500. Library preparation attached unique molecular identifiers to individual cDNA molecules for quantitative, reproducible TCR counting. Both TCR alpha and TCR beta chains were sequenced from each blood RNA sample. Processing in the source paper ran as follows. The median number of TCRs per sample was 95,638, ranging from roughly 23,224 to 700,000. The Decombinator software suite was used to annotate the V, J and CDR3 of the TCR reads. To make PS versus PT1 abundance plots, every sample was subsampled to the same number of TCRs (28,000). Expanded TCRs were defined as absent before sensitization and observed at least eight times at the 2-week time point. The public reads were reprocessed in TCRdb via fastp at Q25 and MiXCR, keeping in-frame beta chains. When rows share a CDR3 protein, they turn into one entry using the most common DNA and genes. The V and J calls come from TCRdb's annotation, not from the publication. Here the sample has about 100,000 distinct CDR3 sequences; roughly an eighth occur a single time. The leading ten clones occupy roughly 3.1% of the sample.

As for this clonotype: This receptor's antigen is unknown. Nothing much larger sits one base from this clone, and base qualities are not available.

The time point label here, explained by the study, means: patch test 2, 6 weeks after DPC sensitization. The treatment or condition label here, explained by the study, means: therapeutic diphenylcyclopropenone sensitization with weekly scalp DPC. At every patch-test visit, the blood draw took place before the patch test was put on. Eligible patients were aged 18 to 70, diagnosed with alopecia, deemed suitable for DPC therapy, and excluded if pregnant. Total RNA was extracted from unfractionated whole blood that had been collected in Tempus Blood RNA tubes. From the germline V gene, CDR1 is SGHTA and CDR2 is FQGNSA. V is cut back by 5 bases and J by 9 bases, with 8 bases in the junction unmatched. The CDR3 covers 14 residues, taking in both the cysteine and the phenylalanine. Just the 42-base CDR3 DNA is kept, in frame starting at base 1.

The source material was whole blood, sampled in connection with sensitization to the hapten diphenylcyclopropenone (DPC). The clonotype originates from a woman in her thirties or forties with alopecia areata. Some clones in this sample may be carry-over from other donors' samples. The chain links TRBV7-2 with TRBJ2-7, with 12 bases matching TRBD1. The CDR3 region: CASSRGQGARGQYF. The nucleotide sequence is given as TGTGCCAGCAGCAGGGGACAGGGGGCGCGAGGGCAGTACTTC.